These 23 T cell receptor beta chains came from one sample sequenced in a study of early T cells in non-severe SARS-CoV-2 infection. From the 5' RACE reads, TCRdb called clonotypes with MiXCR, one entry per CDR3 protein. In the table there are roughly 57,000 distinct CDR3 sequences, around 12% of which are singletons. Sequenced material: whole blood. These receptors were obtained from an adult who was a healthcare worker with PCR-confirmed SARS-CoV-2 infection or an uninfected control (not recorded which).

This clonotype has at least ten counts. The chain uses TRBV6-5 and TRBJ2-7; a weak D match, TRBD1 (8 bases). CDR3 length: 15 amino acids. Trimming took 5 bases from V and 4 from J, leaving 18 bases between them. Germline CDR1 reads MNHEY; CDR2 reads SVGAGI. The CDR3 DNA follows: TGTGCCAGCAGTCGCTCTGGACAGGGAGGGTACGAGCAGTACTTC. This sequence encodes CASSRSGQGGYEQYF.

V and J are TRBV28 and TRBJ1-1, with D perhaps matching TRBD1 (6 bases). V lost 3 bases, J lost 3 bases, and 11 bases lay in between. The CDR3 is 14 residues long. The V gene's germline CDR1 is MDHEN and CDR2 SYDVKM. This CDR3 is CASSLGSGDTEAFF. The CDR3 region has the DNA TGTGCCAGCAGTTTGGGTTCAGGGGACACTGAAGCTTTCTTT.

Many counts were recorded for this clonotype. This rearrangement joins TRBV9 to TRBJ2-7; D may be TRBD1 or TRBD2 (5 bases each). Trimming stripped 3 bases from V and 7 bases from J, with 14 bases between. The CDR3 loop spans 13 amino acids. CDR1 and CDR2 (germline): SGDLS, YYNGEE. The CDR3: CASSARGVGEQYF. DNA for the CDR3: TGTGCCAGCAGCGCTCGGGGCGTCGGGGAGCAGTACTTC.

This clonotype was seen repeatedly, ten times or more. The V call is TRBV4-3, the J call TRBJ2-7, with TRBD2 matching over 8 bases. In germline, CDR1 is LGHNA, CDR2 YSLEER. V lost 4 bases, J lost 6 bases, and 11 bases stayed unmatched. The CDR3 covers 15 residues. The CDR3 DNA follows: TGCGCCAGCAGCCCCGCCGCCCGGGAGGGGAGCGAGCAGTACTTC. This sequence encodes CASSPAAREGSEQYF.

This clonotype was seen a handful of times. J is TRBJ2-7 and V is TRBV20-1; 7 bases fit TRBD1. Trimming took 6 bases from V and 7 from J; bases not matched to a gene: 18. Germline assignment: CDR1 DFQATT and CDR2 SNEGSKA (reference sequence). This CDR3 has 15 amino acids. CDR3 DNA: TGCAGTGCCACAAGGGGGCGACAGGGCTTTGGGGAGCAGTACTTC. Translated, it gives CSATRGRQGFGEQYF.

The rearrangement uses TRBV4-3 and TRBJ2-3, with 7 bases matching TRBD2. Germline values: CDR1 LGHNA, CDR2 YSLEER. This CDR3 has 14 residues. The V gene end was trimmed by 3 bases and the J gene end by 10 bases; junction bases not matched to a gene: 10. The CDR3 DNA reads TGCGCCAGCAGCCAGACGAGCGGCGGGGGTCCGCAGTATTTT. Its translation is CASSQTSGGGPQYF.

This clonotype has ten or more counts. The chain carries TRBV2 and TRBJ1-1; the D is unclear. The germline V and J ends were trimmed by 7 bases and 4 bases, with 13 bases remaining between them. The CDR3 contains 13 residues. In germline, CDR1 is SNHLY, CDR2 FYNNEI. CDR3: CASTTQPLTEAFF. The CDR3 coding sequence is TGTGCCAGCACCACCCAACCCCTCACTGAAGCTTTCTTT. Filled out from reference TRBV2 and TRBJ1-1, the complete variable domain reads EPEVTQTPSHQVTQMGQEVILRCVPISNHLYFYWYRQILGQKVEFLVSFYNNEISEKSEIFDDQFSVERPDGSNFTLKIRSTKLEDSAMYFCASTTQPLTEAFFGQGTRLTVV.

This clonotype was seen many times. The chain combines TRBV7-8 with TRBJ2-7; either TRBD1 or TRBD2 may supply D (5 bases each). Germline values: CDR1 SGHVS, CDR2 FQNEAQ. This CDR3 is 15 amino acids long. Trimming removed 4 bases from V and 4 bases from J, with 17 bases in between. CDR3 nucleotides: TGTGCCAGCAGCTCCCGGGACGGAGGATTTTACGAGCAGTACTTC. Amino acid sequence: CASSSRDGGFYEQYF.

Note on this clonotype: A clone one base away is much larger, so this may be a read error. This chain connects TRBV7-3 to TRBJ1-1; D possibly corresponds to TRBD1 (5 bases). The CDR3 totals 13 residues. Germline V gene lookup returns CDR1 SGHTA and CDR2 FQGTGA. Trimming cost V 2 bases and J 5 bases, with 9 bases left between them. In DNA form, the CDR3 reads TGTGCCAGCAGCTTACCGGACAAGACTGAAGCTTTCTTT. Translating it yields CASSLPDKTEAFF.

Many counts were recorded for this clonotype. CDR3 sequence: CASSYISGMNTEAFF. The CDR3 DNA reads as TGTGCCAGCAGTTACATTAGCGGAATGAACACTGAAGCTTTCTTT. The chain carries TRBV6-5 and TRBJ1-1, with unresolved D. Germline CDR1 reads MNHEY; CDR2 reads SVGAGI. CDR3 length equals 15 residues. Deletions cut 2 bases from V and 0 bases from J, with 10 bases between.

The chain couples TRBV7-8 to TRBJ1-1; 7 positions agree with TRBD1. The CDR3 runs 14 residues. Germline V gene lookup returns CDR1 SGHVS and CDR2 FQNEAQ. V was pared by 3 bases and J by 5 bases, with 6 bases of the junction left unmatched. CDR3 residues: CASSLGQPKTEAFF. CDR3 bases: TGTGCCAGCAGCTTGGGACAGCCAAAAACTGAAGCTTTCTTT. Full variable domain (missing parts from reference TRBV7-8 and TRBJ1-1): GAGVSQSPRYKVAKRGQDVALRCDPISGHVSLFWYQQALGQGPEFLTYFQNEAQLDKSGLPSDRFFAERPEGSVSTLKIQRTQQEDSAVYLCASSLGQPKTEAFFGQGTRLTVV.

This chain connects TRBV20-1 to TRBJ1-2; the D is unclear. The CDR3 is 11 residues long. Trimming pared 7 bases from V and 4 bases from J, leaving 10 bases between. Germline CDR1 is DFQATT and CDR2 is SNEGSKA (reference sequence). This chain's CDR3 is CSGVFGYGYTF. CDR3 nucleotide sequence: TGCAGTGGGGTTTTTGGCTATGGCTACACCTTC.

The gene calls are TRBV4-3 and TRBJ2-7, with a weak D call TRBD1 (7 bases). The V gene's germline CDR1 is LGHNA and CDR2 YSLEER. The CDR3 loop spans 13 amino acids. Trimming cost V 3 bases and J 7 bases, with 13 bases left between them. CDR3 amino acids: CASSQVQGGEQYF. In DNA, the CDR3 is TGCGCCAGCAGCCAGGTCCAGGGGGGAGAGCAGTACTTC.

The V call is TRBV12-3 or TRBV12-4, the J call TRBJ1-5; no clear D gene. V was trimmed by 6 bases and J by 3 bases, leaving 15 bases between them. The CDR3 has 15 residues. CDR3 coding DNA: TGTGCCAGCAGCCCAGCCCGGGGATTCAATCAGCCCCAGCATTTT. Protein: CASSPARGFNQPQHF.

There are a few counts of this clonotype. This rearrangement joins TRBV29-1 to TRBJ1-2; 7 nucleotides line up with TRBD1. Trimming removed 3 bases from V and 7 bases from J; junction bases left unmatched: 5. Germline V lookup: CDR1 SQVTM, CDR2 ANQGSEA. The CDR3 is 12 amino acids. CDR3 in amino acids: CSVEKGGGGYTF. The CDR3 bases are TGCAGCGTTGAGAAAGGGGGCGGTGGCTACACCTTC.

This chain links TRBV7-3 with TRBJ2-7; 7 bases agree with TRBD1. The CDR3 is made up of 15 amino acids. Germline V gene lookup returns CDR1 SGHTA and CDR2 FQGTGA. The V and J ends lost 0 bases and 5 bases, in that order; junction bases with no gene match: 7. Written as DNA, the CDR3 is TGTGCCAGCAGCTTAACCCCGGGACAGTTGGACGAGCAGTACTTC. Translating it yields CASSLTPGQLDEQYF.

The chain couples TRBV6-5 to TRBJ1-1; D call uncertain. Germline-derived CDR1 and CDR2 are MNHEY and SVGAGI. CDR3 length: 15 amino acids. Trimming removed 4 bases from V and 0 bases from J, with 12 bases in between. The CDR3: CASSFRPVLNTEAFF. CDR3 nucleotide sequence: TGTGCCAGCAGTTTCCGACCGGTCCTGAACACTGAAGCTTTCTTT.

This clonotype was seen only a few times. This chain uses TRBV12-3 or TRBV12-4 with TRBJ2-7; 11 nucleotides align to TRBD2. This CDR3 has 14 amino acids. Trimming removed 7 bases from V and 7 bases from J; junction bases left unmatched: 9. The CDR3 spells CASTLTSGVFEQYF. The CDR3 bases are TGTGCCAGCACCTTGACTAGCGGGGTGTTTGAGCAGTACTTC.

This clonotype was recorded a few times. As DNA, the CDR3 is TGTGCCAGCAGTGTAGCGGGGAGCACAGATACGCAGTATTTT. It translates to CASSVAGSTDTQYF. The chain links TRBV6-4 to TRBJ2-3; 8 positions agree with TRBD2. The CDR3 sequence is 14 residues long. The germline V gene has CDR1 MRHNA and CDR2 SNTAGT. Germline trimming cut 4 bases from V and 0 bases from J; bases unmatched to any gene: 0.

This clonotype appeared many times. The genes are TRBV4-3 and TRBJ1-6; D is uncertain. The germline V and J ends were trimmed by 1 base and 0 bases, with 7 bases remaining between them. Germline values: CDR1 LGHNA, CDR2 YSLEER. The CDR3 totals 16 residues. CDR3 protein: CASSQGRGSYNSPLHF. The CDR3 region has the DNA TGCGCCAGCAGCCAAGGTCGGGGCTCCTATAATTCACCCCTCCACTTT.

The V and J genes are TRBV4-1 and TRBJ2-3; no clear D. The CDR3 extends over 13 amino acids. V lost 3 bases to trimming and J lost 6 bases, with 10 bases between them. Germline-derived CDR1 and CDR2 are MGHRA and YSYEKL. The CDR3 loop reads CASSHLLLDTQYF. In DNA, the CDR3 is TGCGCCAGCAGCCACCTACTCTTGGATACGCAGTATTTT.

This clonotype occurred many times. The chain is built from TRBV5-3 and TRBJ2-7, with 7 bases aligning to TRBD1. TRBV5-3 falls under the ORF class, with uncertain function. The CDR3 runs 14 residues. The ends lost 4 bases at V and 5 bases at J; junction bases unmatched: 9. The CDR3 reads CARSQRQGRHEQYF. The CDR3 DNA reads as TGTGCCAGAAGCCAACGACAGGGACGTCACGAGCAGTACTTC.

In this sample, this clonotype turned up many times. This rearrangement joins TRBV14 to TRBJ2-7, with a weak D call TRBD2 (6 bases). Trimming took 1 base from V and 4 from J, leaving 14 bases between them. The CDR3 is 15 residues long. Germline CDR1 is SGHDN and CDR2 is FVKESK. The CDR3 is CASSQGQGGPYEQYF. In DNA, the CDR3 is TGTGCCAGCAGCCAAGGGCAGGGAGGCCCATACGAGCAGTACTTC.